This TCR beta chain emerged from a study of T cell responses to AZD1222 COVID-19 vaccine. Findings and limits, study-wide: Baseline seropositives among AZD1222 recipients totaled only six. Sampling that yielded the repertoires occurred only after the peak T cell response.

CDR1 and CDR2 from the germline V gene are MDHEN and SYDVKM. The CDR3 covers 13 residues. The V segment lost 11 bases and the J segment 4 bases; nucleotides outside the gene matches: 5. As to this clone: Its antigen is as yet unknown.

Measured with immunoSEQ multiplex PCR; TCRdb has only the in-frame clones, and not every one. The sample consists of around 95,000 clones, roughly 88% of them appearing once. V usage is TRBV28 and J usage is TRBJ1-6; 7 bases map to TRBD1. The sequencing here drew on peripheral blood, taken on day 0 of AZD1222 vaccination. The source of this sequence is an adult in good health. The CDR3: CAGQGEYNSPLHF. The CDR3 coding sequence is TGTGCCGGCCAGGGGGAGTATAATTCACCCCTCCACTTT.